These T cell receptor beta chains were read from a single sample in a study of T-cell reconstitution after alpha-beta-depleted transplantation in children. TCRdb redid the calling of the PCR reads with MiXCR, one entry per CDR3 protein. Found here are fewer than 550,000 distinct CDR3 sequences, about 11% of them singletons; the top ten hold 5% to 6.5%. The sequenced sample was PBMCs from the stem cell graft donor, obtained from the stem cell graft. The receptors were sampled from a human donor who donated a stem cell graft to a child with acute myeloid leukemia. Both conserved end residues are part of each CDR3. A D gene is named only where the DNA matches it firmly. Clone size is shown for a subset of rows, as once, few, many or a class of expanded clone.

v_gene	d_gene	abundance	j_gene	CDR3nt	CDR3aa
TRBV5-6	.	few	TRBJ2-6	TGTGCCAGCAGCTTTCGGGCGCGAATTGGGGCCAACGTCCTGACTTTC	CASSFRARIGANVLTF
TRBV5-1	TRBD2	many	TRBJ2-1	TGCGCCAGCAGCTGGACTAGCGGGGGGGCCAATGAGCAGTTCTTC	CASSWTSGGANEQFF
TRBV5-1	.	few	TRBJ2-4	TGCGCCAGCAGCTTGGGGTCCCGGAACGAGGACATTCAGTACTTC	CASSLGSRNEDIQYF
TRBV29-1	.	many	TRBJ2-5	TGCAGCGCCGAACGGCAGGGCACCGAGACCCAGTACTTC	CSAERQGTETQYF
TRBV28	.	few	TRBJ1-1	TGTGCCAGCAGTGGCCCCGACACGGTAGCTTTCTTT	CASSGPDTVAFF
TRBV5-1	.	many	TRBJ2-3	TGCGCCAGCAAAGTTCTGGACCCCACAGATACGCAGTATTTT	CASKVLDPTDTQYF
TRBV5-1	.	.	TRBJ2-1	TGCGCCAGCACAGGCGGAACGGACTTGAATGAGCAGTTCTTC	CASTGGTDLNEQFF
TRBV5-1	.	.	TRBJ2-3	TGCGCCAGCAGCTTGGAACAACCTCTCACAGATACGCAGTATTTT	CASSLEQPLTDTQYF
TRBV2	.	.	TRBJ2-2	TGTGCCAGCAGTTATAATAGCGGAAACACCGGGGAGCTGTTTTTT	CASSYNSGNTGELFF
TRBV9	.	few	TRBJ1-4	TGTGCCAGCAGCCCGAGAGGCGGGGTTAGTGAAAAACTGTTTTTT	CASSPRGGVSEKLFF
TRBV27	TRBD1	many	TRBJ1-4	TGTGCCAGCGCATACAGGGGGAATGAAAAACTGTTTTTT	CASAYRGNEKLFF
TRBV20-1	.	.	TRBJ1-1	TGCAGTGCTATGGGGAGGACTGAAGCTTTCTTT	CSAMGRTEAFF
TRBV29-1	.	.	TRBJ2-2	TGCAGCGTTGAGACTATGGGGACCGGGGAGCTGTTTTTT	CSVETMGTGELFF
TRBV5-6	.	many	TRBJ2-2	TGTGCCAGCACCCGAGGAGCCGGGGAGCTGTTTTTT	CASTRGAGELFF
TRBV12-3/TRBV12-4	.	.	TRBJ1-1	TGTGCCAGCAGTTTACCTGGGTTCGGCACTGAAGCTTTCTTT	CASSLPGFGTEAFF
TRBV3-1	TRBD1	many	TRBJ2-2	TGTGCCAGCAGCCAGTCCGGGACAGGGACCGGGGAGCTGTTTTTT	CASSQSGTGTGELFF
TRBV4-3	.	few	TRBJ2-7	TGCGCCAGCAGCCAAGAAGACGGAGGCAATTGGTACGAGCAGTACTTC	CASSQEDGGNWYEQYF
TRBV10-3	.	few	TRBJ2-1	TGTGCCATCAGTGACCTTGAAAAGGGGGGGGGCTACTACAATGAGCAGTTCTTC	CAISDLEKGGGYYNEQFF
TRBV29-1	.	few	TRBJ2-5	TGCAGCGTTGAAGTAGGGGAGACCCAGTACTTC	CSVEVGETQYF
TRBV6-5	.	few	TRBJ2-2	TGTGCCAGCAGTTACTCGATCCAGACGGGGGAGCTGTTTTTT	CASSYSIQTGELFF
TRBV20-1	.	.	TRBJ1-5	TGCAGTGCTAGAACATCAATACAGGAGAGTCAGCCCCAGCATTTT	CSARTSIQESQPQHF
TRBV11-2	TRBD2	.	TRBJ2-3	TGTGCCAGCAGCTCGGCTAGCGGAAGAGATACGCAGTATTTT	CASSSASGRDTQYF
TRBV20-1	.	few	TRBJ2-1	TGCAGTGCTAGAGATCTCAGCGGAGCATACAATGAGCAGTTCTTC	CSARDLSGAYNEQFF
TRBV7-8	.	many	TRBJ2-3	TGTGCCAGCAGCTTAGCTGGGCTTGGGACAGATACGCAGTATTTT	CASSLAGLGTDTQYF
TRBV6-2/TRBV6-3	.	.	TRBJ1-1	TGTGCCAGCAGTTATAGCAGATGGAACACTGAAGCTTTCTTT	CASSYSRWNTEAFF
TRBV7-2	.	few	TRBJ2-3	TGTGCCAGCAGCAGCGGTTGGACACAAACCGACAAGGGACCCTACTACACAGATACGCAGTATTTT	CASSSGWTQTDKGPYYTDTQYF
TRBV2	.	.	TRBJ1-5	TGTGCCAGCAGTGTCCGTCAGCCCCAGCATTTT	CASSVRQPQHF
TRBV10-3	.	many	TRBJ1-2	TGTGCCATCAGTGAGTCCCTTACAGATGGCTACACCTTC	CAISESLTDGYTF
TRBV7-2	.	.	TRBJ2-1	TGTGCCAGCAGCTCCGCCGGGAGAGCAGGGCGATACAATGAGCAGTTCTTC	CASSSAGRAGRYNEQFF
TRBV7-9	.	many	TRBJ2-2	TGTGCCAGCAGCCCCGGGGAGCTGTTTTTT	CASSPGELFF
TRBV6-1	.	few	TRBJ1-1	TGTGCCAGCAGTCCGAAGGATGGACTCATGAACACTGAAGCTTTCTTT	CASSPKDGLMNTEAFF
TRBV5-1	.	.	TRBJ2-3	TGCGCCAGCAGCTTGGTCGGCTTCATCATGGATAAGCAGTATTTT	CASSLVGFIMDKQYF
TRBV15	.	.	TRBJ2-5	TGTGCCACCAGCCCCACAGGGTTTCGGGAGACCCAGTACTTC	CATSPTGFRETQYF
TRBV27	TRBD2	.	TRBJ2-3	TGTGCCAGCAGTAGAAACGGGAGGGCCTCAACAGATACGCAGTATTTT	CASSRNGRASTDTQYF
TRBV9	.	few	TRBJ1-1	TGTGCCAGCAGCGTTACTGGGACCACTGAAGCTTTCTTT	CASSVTGTTEAFF
TRBV20-1	TRBD1	few	TRBJ1-6	TGCAGTGCTCAGGGGGCCAATAATTCACCCCTCCACTTT	CSAQGANNSPLHF
TRBV5-5	.	once	TRBJ2-1	TGTGTCAGCAGCTTGGTCGGATCCTACAATGAGCAGTTCTTC	CVSSLVGSYNEQFF
TRBV6-5	.	few	TRBJ2-7	TGTGCCAGCAGTTACTCGGGCAGGAGCTCCTACGAGCAGTACTTC	CASSYSGRSSYEQYF
TRBV19	TRBD2	.	TRBJ2-1	TGTGCCAGTAGGCCTAGGAGCGGCGGGAGGGCGGGTGAGCAGTTCTTC	CASRPRSGGRAGEQFF
TRBV24-1	.	.	TRBJ2-2	TGTGCCACCAGCTATTCCGGGGAGCTGTTTTTT	CATSYSGELFF
TRBV28	.	once	TRBJ2-7	TGTGCCAGCAGTTCCGGACAGCGCTACGAGCAGTACTTC	CASSSGQRYEQYF
TRBV5-5	TRBD1	many	TRBJ2-1	TGTGCCAGCAGCACGGGACAGACCCTAGAGCAGTTCTTC	CASSTGQTLEQFF
TRBV7-8	TRBD2	.	TRBJ2-1	TGTGCCAGCAGCTTAGCCCCTAGCGGGAGTTACTACAATGAGCAGTTCTTC	CASSLAPSGSYYNEQFF
TRBV5-1	TRBD2	.	TRBJ2-1	TGCGCCAGCAGCTCGGGACTAGCCCCGGGTGAGCAGTTCTTC	CASSSGLAPGEQFF
TRBV11-2	TRBD2	many	TRBJ2-3	TGTGCCAGCAGCTCCGGACTAGCGGGGTCTTCCACAGATACGCAGTATTTT	CASSSGLAGSSTDTQYF
TRBV5-1	TRBD2	.	TRBJ2-1	TGCGCCAGCAGCGTAGGAATGCCGGGACTAGCGGGAGGGGAGCAGTTCTTC	CASSVGMPGLAGGEQFF
TRBV5-1	.	.	TRBJ2-3	TGCGCCAGCAGCTTGGAGCGACGTAGCACAGATACGCAGTATTTC	CASSLERRSTDTQYF
TRBV20-1	.	few	TRBJ2-1	TGCAGTGCTCCAGTCGGGCTGAGCTCCTATAATGAGCAGTTCTTC	CSAPVGLSSYNEQFF
TRBV20-1	.	few	TRBJ1-1	TGCAGTGCTAGGCTGGGATCTTGGACTGAAGCTTTCTTT	CSARLGSWTEAFF
TRBV20-1	TRBD2	.	TRBJ2-7	TGCAGTGCCGAAGAATCGCGGGAGGGCAACGAGCAGTACTTC	CSAEESREGNEQYF
TRBV5-1	.	few	TRBJ2-2	TGCGCCAGCAGCTTTGCAGGGGCGAACACCGGGGAGCTGTTTTTT	CASSFAGANTGELFF
TRBV10-2	.	few	TRBJ1-5	TGCGCCAGCAAGCAGGCGCCCAATCAGCCCCAGCATTTT	CASKQAPNQPQHF
TRBV5-1	.	.	TRBJ2-3	TGCGCCACCCGACCCGGCGTGAGTCCAGATACGCAGTATTTT	CATRPGVSPDTQYF
TRBV5-1	TRBD1	many	TRBJ2-1	TGCGCCAGCAGTTCCACAGGGGGCCTTAGTAATGAGCAGTTCTTC	CASSSTGGLSNEQFF
TRBV29-1	.	many	TRBJ2-1	TGCAGCGCTCCAGGGAGTGAGAGCTCCTACAATGAGCAGTTCTTC	CSAPGSESSYNEQFF
TRBV5-1	.	.	TRBJ2-5	TGCGCCAGCGTCGTTGGGTCGCGGGTCGAAGAGACCCAGTACTTC	CASVVGSRVEETQYF
TRBV7-2	TRBD2	many	TRBJ2-3	TGTGCCAGCAGCCCTCGTCTAGCGGGGGGCACAGATACGCAGTATTTT	CASSPRLAGGTDTQYF
TRBV6-1	TRBD2	few	TRBJ2-5	TGTGCCAGCAGTGTTCTAGCGGGGGCCCAAGAGACCCAGTACTTC	CASSVLAGAQETQYF
TRBV28	.	many	TRBJ2-2	TGTGCCAGCATGTTCAGGAACACCGGGGAGCTGTTTTTT	CASMFRNTGELFF
TRBV20-1	TRBD1	.	TRBJ1-1	TGCAGTGCTAGTCGCCCCTTGACAGGGATGCTTAGTGAAGCTTTCTTT	CSASRPLTGMLSEAFF